Listed below are T cell receptor beta chains from one sample, sequenced in a study of blood T cell repertoires in COVID-19. The table came from immunoSEQ multiplex PCR; TCRdb's copy has only in-frame clones and leaves some out. The data show approximately 170,000 clones, 84% seen once. The sample was peripheral blood. These receptors all come from a middle-aged man who had recovered from COVID-19. Each CDR3 is given with its conserved first and last residue. The D gene is left open where the match is weak. Clone size is not always given. Where it is, it says once, few, many or a class for expanded clones.

V	D	J	size	DNA	CDR3
TRBV11-2	TRBD1	TRBJ1-6	-	TGTGCCAGCAGCCACCGGGACAGGGTCGTATACTTT	CASSHRDRVVYF
TRBV5-6	TRBD1	TRBJ2-7	-	TGTGCCAGCAGCACAGGACAGGGGGCGGTCGGTTGGACCTACGAGCAGTACTTC	CASSTGQGAVGWTYEQYF
TRBV9	-	TRBJ1-4	once	TGTGCCAGCAGCGTAGAGTCGGGGGAAAAACTGTTTTTT	CASSVESGEKLFF
TRBV27	-	TRBJ2-5	-	TGTGCCAGCAGTCTTCGGGGGGAGACCCAGTACTTC	CASSLRGETQYF
TRBV6-4	-	TRBJ2-7	-	TGTGCCAGCAGACACCAATTCGGGATTATCCACGAGCAGTACTTC	CASRHQFGIIHEQYF
TRBV5-1	-	TRBJ2-1	-	TGCGCCAGCAGCTTGGTTGGCAGGGATACTTTCAATGAGCAGTTCTTC	CASSLVGRDTFNEQFF
TRBV15	-	TRBJ2-6	-	TGTGCCACCAGCAGCTCCTTTATCGGGGCCAACGTCCTGACTTTC	CATSSSFIGANVLTF
TRBV3-1/TRBV3-2	TRBD2	TRBJ2-3	-	TGTGCCAGCAGCCCCCCACGCGGGAGAACAGATACGCAGTATTTT	CASSPPRGRTDTQYF
TRBV5-4	TRBD1	TRBJ1-1	-	TGTGCCAGCAGCCGGGAAAGACAGGGGACCACTGAAGCTTTCTTT	CASSRERQGTTEAFF
TRBV24-1	TRBD1	TRBJ1-1	-	TGTGCCACCAGTGACCCAGGACAGGGGGACACTGAAGCTTTCTTT	CATSDPGQGDTEAFF